This T cell receptor beta chain was sequenced for a study of technical replicates of blood from a few donors. Sequenced by immunoSEQ multiplex PCR; TCRdb stores in-frame clones only, minus some. Found here are around 83,000 clones, approximately 93% of them singletons; the top ten hold around 0.25%. The CDR3 length is 15 residues. The germline gives CDR1 SGHVS, CDR2 FNYEAQ. With V trimmed by 0 bases and J by 4 bases, 2 bases remained unmatched. The sequence came from a human donor in good health. The sequenced sample was T cells isolated from PBMCs. V and J are TRBV7-6 and TRBJ1-3, with 8 bases lining up with TRBD1. CDR3 protein: CASSLAGTGGNTIYF. The CDR3 DNA is TGTGCCAGCAGCTTAGCGGGGACAGGCGGAAACACCATATATTTT.